Detailed here is one T cell receptor beta chain. The sample belongs to a study of blood T cell repertoires in COVID-19. At the level of the study: From T cells, B-cell-depleted T cells, or PBMCs came the material, which was cDNA or gDNA.

V was pared by 7 bases and J by 6 bases, with 8 bases of the junction left unmatched. Germline loops: CDR1 SNHLY, CDR2 FYNNEI. This CDR3 has 13 residues. The repertoire was sequenced with immunoSEQ multiplex PCR; TCRdb's copy has only in-frame clones and lacks some. Among about 120,000 clones listed, roughly 87% were seen once. The sequenced sample consisted of peripheral blood. The rearrangement links TRBV2 to TRBJ2-7; 8 positions match TRBD1. This sequence originates from an elderly man with acute or convalescent COVID-19. CDR3 sequence (DNA): TGTGCCAGCAATACTATCGACAGGGGCGAGCAGTACTTC. It yields the protein CASNTIDRGEQYF.